This T cell receptor beta chain was sequenced during a study of blood T cells in healthy people across ages. Findings of the study overall: Both naive CD4+ cell counts and diversity were greater in long-lived donors than in aged donors. Diversity estimates from one million T cells were considered underestimates.

With respect to this clonotype: Its antigen remains unknown.

The CDR3 has 16 amino acids. Germline-derived CDR1 and CDR2 are MNHEY and SMNVEV (reference sequence). V lost 3 bases, J lost 9 bases, and 13 bases stayed unmatched. For the second PCR, which ran for about 7 to 11 cycles, a sample-barcoded 5' primer and a J-beta primer mix were used. TCRdb processed the 5' RACE reads anew with MiXCR; each CDR3 protein has one entry. Here the sample spans about 640,000 distinct CDR3 sequences, approximately 59% being singletons. The chain links TRBV27 to TRBJ1-5, with 8 positions matching TRBD1. The receptor comes from a man in his fifties or sixties in good health. The sample comprised blood. The CDR3 protein is CASSFSGQAGSMPQHF. The CDR3 nucleotides read TGTGCCAGCAGTTTTTCGGGACAGGCCGGTTCAATGCCCCAGCATTTT.